The clone carrying this TCR beta chain was found a few times. This sample was included in a study of T cell changes during pregnancy in multiple sclerosis. Some clones are missing from TCRdb's copy, which holds only in-frame ones; the method was immunoSEQ multiplex PCR. The data contain under 80,000 clones, about 94% of them singletons. Deletions cut 1 base from V and 4 bases from J, with 16 bases between. This CDR3 contains 16 residues. CDR1 is SEHNR and CDR2 is FQNEAQ in the germline V gene (reference sequence). The source material was peripheral blood, sampled in the third trimester of pregnancy. This receptor was identified in a female donor with multiple sclerosis, enrolled in a pregnancy study. J is TRBJ1-1 and V is TRBV7-9; possible D gene TRBD1, 5 bases. In DNA, the CDR3 is TGTGCCAGCAGCTTAGACTGGGGCAGAGTAACCACTGAAGCTTTCTTT. Protein: CASSLDWGRVTTEAFF.